Below are 9 T cell receptor beta chains sequenced from a single sample in a study of Tregs in tolerant kidney transplant recipients. The data were produced by immunoSEQ multiplex PCR, yet TCRdb's version contains in-frame clones alone and is incomplete. The sample carries around 74,000 clones, less than 98% recorded once. Sequencing used CD4+ T cells from blood, obtained before the transplant. Every receptor here comes from a human donor who received a combined kidney and bone marrow transplant.

The chain recombines TRBV4-2 with TRBJ2-7; D is unclear. V shed 0 bases and J shed 2 bases, with 14 bases lying between them. There are 16 residues in the CDR3. The germline CDR1 and CDR2 sequences are LGHNA and YNFKEQ. The CDR3, as DNA: TGTGCCAGCAGCCAAGATGGCAGGCCGGCTACCTACGAGCAGTACTTC. It translates to CASSQDGRPATYEQYF.

The chain combines TRBV5-8 with TRBJ1-1; D ambiguous. This CDR3 contains 15 residues. The germline V gene has CDR1 SGHTS and CDR2 YDEGEE. V shed 0 bases and J shed 1 base, with 10 bases lying between them. CDR3 in DNA: TGTGCCAGCAGCTTGGGGTACGGGAAGAACACTGAAGCTTTCTTT. Translating it yields CASSLGYGKNTEAFF.

The rearrangement joins TRBV28 to TRBJ2-2; a weak D match, TRBD1 (5 bases). The germline V and J ends were trimmed by 5 bases and 1 base, with 8 bases remaining between them. Germline V gives CDR1 MDHEN, CDR2 SYDVKM. The CDR3 runs to 14 residues. The CDR3 DNA sequence: TGTGCCAGCAGTCCCGGACAGAACACCGGGGAGCTGTTTTTT. Its protein product is CASSPGQNTGELFF. Combining the CDR3 with reference TRBV28 and TRBJ2-2 gives the whole variable domain DVKVTQSSRYLVKRTGEKVFLECVQDMDHENMFWYRQDPGLGLRLIYFSYDVKMKEKGDIPEGYSVSREKKERFSLILESASTNQTSMYLCASSPGQNTGELFFGEGSRLTVL.

The sample holds one count of this clone. The V and J genes are TRBV11-1 and TRBJ2-1, with D unresolved. This CDR3 is 14 amino acids long. Germline loops: CDR1 SGHAT, CDR2 FQDESV (reference sequence). V was shortened by 2 bases and J by 7 bases, with 12 bases between the two germline ends. The CDR3 DNA reads TGTGCCAGCAGCTTAAGGCTAGACCGGAATGAGCAGTTCTTC. Translating gives CASSLRLDRNEQFF.

This sequence joins TRBV5-1 and TRBJ2-2, with 9 positions matching TRBD1. The CDR3 has 16 amino acids. V lost 4 bases, J lost 3 bases, and 7 bases stayed unmatched. CDR1 is SGHRS, CDR2 YFSETQ, per germline. The CDR3 DNA reads as TGCGCCAGCAGCGCACAGGGGGCGCATGACACCGGGGAGCTGTTTTTT. This gives the protein CASSAQGAHDTGELFF.

This clone appeared a single time. DNA of the CDR3: TGTGCCAGCAGCTCAGCGACAGGGGCGGAGGGCTACACCTTC. Its translation is CASSSATGAEGYTF. The V call is TRBV5-4, the J call TRBJ1-2; the match to TRBD1 covers 8 bases. The CDR3 covers 14 residues. The V gene's germline CDR1 is SGHNT and CDR2 YYREEE (reference sequence). V shed 3 bases and J 8 bases; nucleotides not matched to a gene: 9. Full variable domain (remainder filled in from reference TRBV5-4 and TRBJ1-2): ETGVTQSPTHLIKTRGQQVTLRCSSQSGHNTVSWYQQALGQGPQFIFQYYREEENGRGNFPPRFSGLQFPNYSSELNVNALELDDSALYLCASSSATGAEGYTFGSGTRLTVV.

The genes are TRBV25-1 and TRBJ1-6; no reliable D call. Per the germline V gene, CDR1 is MGHDK and CDR2 is SYGVNS. This CDR3 comprises 16 residues. Trimming cost V 6 bases and J 0 bases, with 12 bases left between them. The DNA for the CDR3 is TGTGCCAGCAGGGTACACGGGAGCTCCTATAATTCACCCCTCCACTTT. It is translated as CASRVHGSSYNSPLHF.

The chain recombines TRBV18 with TRBJ2-7; TRBD1 aligns across 7 bases. Unmatched junction bases numbered 9, after V lost 5 bases and J lost 2 bases. Looked up from germline, CDR1 is KGHSH and CDR2 is LQKENI. CDR3 length: 15 amino acids. The CDR3 DNA reads as TGTGCCAGCTCAACCCGACAGGGATTGACCTACGAGCAGTACTTC. This gives the protein CASSTRQGLTYEQYF.

The chain carries TRBV7-2 and TRBJ1-2; D is unclear. V was cut by 4 bases and J by 4 bases, with 19 bases left in between. CDR1 is SGHTA, CDR2 FQGNSA, per germline. The CDR3 covers 16 residues. CDR3 nucleotides: TGTGCCAGCAGCTCACCCCGACTTCGGAGCATCTATGGCTACACCTTC. It specifies CASSSPRLRSIYGYTF.